The rows below give T cell receptor beta chains drawn from one sample of a study of CD4 T cells in relation to SARS-CoV-2 and coronaviruses. The table came from immunoSEQ multiplex PCR; TCRdb's copy has only in-frame clones and leaves some out. The sample includes fewer than 15,000 clones, about 78% of them seen just once. These receptors' targets are unknown. Sequenced sample: CD4+ T cells from PBMCs, cultured in vitro. These receptors all stem from a human donor in good health. The CDR3 runs from the conserved cysteine through the conserved F or W. D genes are given only for firm matches. Only part of the rows carry a size: once, few, many, or a class if the clone is expanded.

clone_size d_call j_call v_call cdr3_nt cdr3_aa
NA TRBD2 TRBJ2-3 TRBV4-1 TGCGCCAGCAGCCAAGATGTCGCACTAGCGGGACGCACAGATACGCAGTATTTT CASSQDVALAGRTDTQYF
NA NA TRBJ2-1 TRBV12-3/TRBV12-4 TGTGCCAGCAGTTTAGAATCCTGGGGGGAGCAGTTCTTC CASSLESWGEQFF
NA TRBD2 TRBJ2-2 TRBV5-8 TGTGCCAGCAGCTTGCCGAGACTAGCGGTATATGAAGGCGGGGAGCTGTTTTTT CASSLPRLAVYEGGELFF
NA TRBD1 TRBJ2-7 TRBV19 TGTGCCAGTAGTATTGCCTCGACAGGGGGCGAGCAGTACTTC CASSIASTGGEQYF
NA NA TRBJ1-2 TRBV7-2 TGTGCCAGCAGCTTTAGCCCACATGGCTACACCTTC CASSFSPHGYTF
NA TRBD2 TRBJ2-1 TRBV3-1/TRBV3-2 TGTGCCAGCAGCCAAGAAGCTAGCGGGGGGAGTCCGAAGTTCTTC CASSQEASGGSPKFF
few TRBD1 TRBJ2-2 TRBV27 TGTGCCAGCAGTTGGACAGGGGGCTACACCGGGGAGCTGTTTTTT CASSWTGGYTGELFF
few NA TRBJ2-5 TRBV12-3/TRBV12-4 TGTGCCAGCAGTTTAGCCCTTCAAGAGACCCAGTACTTC CASSLALQETQYF
NA TRBD2 TRBJ2-7 TRBV5-3 TGTGCCAGAAGCCCATGGCGGGGGGGCCTGGGCGAGCAGTACTTC CARSPWRGGLGEQYF
NA NA TRBJ2-5 TRBV7-9 TGTGCCAGCAGCTTAGGTCTTGTTGGGACCCAGTACTTC CASSLGLVGTQYF
NA NA TRBJ1-2 TRBV6-2/TRBV6-3 TGTGCCAGCAGTTCCAACCCGAGGACAGTTCTCTATGGCTACACCTTC CASSSNPRTVLYGYTF
NA TRBD1 TRBJ1-4 TRBV5-1 TGCGCCAGCGGGAGGGGGCAGGATAATGAAAAACTGTTTTTT CASGRGQDNEKLFF
NA NA TRBJ2-2 TRBV14 TGTGCCAGCAGCCAAGTCGGGGTGGCCGGGGAGCTGTTTTTT CASSQVGVAGELFF
NA NA TRBJ1-2 TRBV30 TGTGCCTGGAGTACCGAACAGGTGGGAGGCTACACCTTC CAWSTEQVGGYTF
few NA TRBJ1-6 TRBV27 TGTGCCAGCAGTTACAGGAAAACCGGGGATTCACCCCTCCACTTT CASSYRKTGDSPLHF
NA NA TRBJ1-2 TRBV4-3 TGCGCCAGCAGCCAGGACCTCCCAGGGCCTGGCTATGGCTACACCTTC CASSQDLPGPGYGYTF
NA TRBD2 TRBJ2-1 TRBV4-3 TGCGCCAGCAGCCAGGCCGGGACTAGCGAAAGCTCCTACAATGAGCAGTTCTTC CASSQAGTSESSYNEQFF
NA NA TRBJ2-7 TRBV20-1 TGCAGTGCGGCAGGGGCAAACGAGCAGTACTTC CSAAGANEQYF
NA TRBD1 TRBJ2-1 TRBV6-1 TGTGCCAGCAGTGAGACAGGGGTACAGAATGAGCAGTTCTTC CASSETGVQNEQFF
NA NA TRBJ2-2 TRBV5-4 TGTGCCAGCAGCTTGGATGGCAGGAGGACGAACACCGGGGAGCTGTTTTTT CASSLDGRRTNTGELFF
NA TRBD1 TRBJ1-1 TRBV2 TGTGCCAGCACCGGGACAGGGTGGATGAACACTGAAGCTTTCTTT CASTGTGWMNTEAFF
NA TRBD1 TRBJ2-2 TRBV5-1 TGCGCCAGCAGCTTTACCCGACAGGGGGCGTTAAACACCGGGGAGCTGTTTTTT CASSFTRQGALNTGELFF
NA TRBD2 TRBJ2-5 TRBV9 TGTGCCAGCAGCGTAGGAACAGCAGCGGGAGGGACCCAGTACTTC CASSVGTAAGGTQYF
NA NA TRBJ2-1 TRBV19 TGTGCCAGTAGTATCGGGAGGGGGCGGCGGAATGAGCAGTTCTTC CASSIGRGRRNEQFF
NA NA TRBJ2-5 TRBV5-6 TGTGCCAGCAGTTCAGTAGAGACCCAGTACTTC CASSSVETQYF
few TRBD2 TRBJ2-1 TRBV7-3 TGTGCCAGCCTCAACGCGGAGCGGGGCCTTTACAATGAGCAGTTCTTC CASLNAERGLYNEQFF
NA TRBD1 TRBJ1-4 TRBV18 TGTGCCAGCTCACTGGGACAGACTAATGAAAAACTGTTTTTT CASSLGQTNEKLFF
NA NA TRBJ1-6 TRBV9 TGTGCCAGCAGCGTAGGGGGGGCCCCAAATTCACCCCTCCACTTT CASSVGGAPNSPLHF
NA TRBD2 TRBJ2-2 TRBV11-2 TGTGCCAGCATCCAAGCGGGGGGGCCAAACACCGGGGAGCTGTTTTTT CASIQAGGPNTGELFF